This passage covers 23 T cell receptor beta chains from one sample sequenced in a study of Graves' ophthalmopathy and Graves' hyperthyroidism. Researchers took RNA transcripts and amplified TCR beta CDR3 regions from them. A first-round RT-PCR used HTBI primers, followed by a second-round multiplex PCR. A single record per CDR3 protein comes from TCRdb applying MiXCR to the multiplex PCR reads. The sample yields about 400,000 distinct CDR3 sequences, roughly 20% seen once. Sequencing was carried out using peripheral blood. All receptors come from a woman under 30 with stable Graves' hyperthyroidism.

Many counts were recorded for this clonotype. The genes are TRBV30 and TRBJ1-6, with 7 bases aligning to TRBD1. CDR1 and CDR2 (germline): GTSNPN, SVGIG (reference sequence). The length of the CDR3 is 15 residues. The junction had 9 bases not matched to a gene; V was cut back by 0 bases and J by 10 bases. This chain's CDR3 is CAWSVLGRGVSPLHF. CDR3 nucleotides: TGTGCCTGGAGTGTACTTGGCAGGGGGGTCTCACCCCTCCACTTT.

This clonotype appeared a few times. The chain combines TRBV3-1 with TRBJ2-6; no firm D call. V lost 1 base and J 3 bases, leaving 13 bases between the germline ends. Looked up from germline, CDR1 is LGHDT and CDR2 is YNNKEL (reference sequence). The CDR3 is 17 residues long. The CDR3: CASSQVRRPGGANVLTF. The CDR3 bases are TGTGCCAGCAGCCAAGTAAGGCGACCCGGTGGGGCCAACGTCCTGACTTTC.

The gene calls are TRBV5-1 and TRBJ1-6; TRBD1 matches at 10 bases. This CDR3 region has 16 residues. J gave up 10 bases and V 0 bases, and 7 bases lay outside the gene matches. In germline, CDR1 is SGHRS, CDR2 YFSETQ. CDR3 in amino acids: CASSLGTGGVESPLHF. In DNA form, the CDR3 reads TGCGCCAGCAGCTTGGGGACAGGGGGTGTGGAATCACCCCTCCACTTT.

This clonotype was observed a handful of times. A much larger clone differs from this one at a single base, so this may be a read error. The CDR3 ends on some other residue instead of the conserved phenylalanine or tryptophan, so this is likely a read error. J is TRBJ1-1 and V is TRBV30; D uncertain. Germline lookup yields CDR1 GTSNPN and CDR2 SVGIG (reference sequence). The ends were cut back, 2 bases at V and 4 bases at J, with 11 bases in the middle. This CDR3 is built from 13 residues. CDR3 in DNA: TGTGCCTGGAGTCTAGGGCGCAGCACTGAAGCTTTCCTT. Translating it yields CAWSLGRSTEAFL.

In this sample, this clonotype turned up many times. The chain has TRBV5-1 and TRBJ2-6; 7 nucleotides line up with TRBD1. Germline loops: CDR1 SGHRS, CDR2 YFSETQ. The length of the CDR3 is 16 residues. J was trimmed by 2 bases and V by 2 bases; bases with no gene match: 4. The chain's CDR3 is CASSFDGQAGANVLTF. The CDR3 DNA is TGCGCCAGCAGCTTCGACGGACAGGCTGGGGCCAACGTCCTGACTTTC. Filled out from reference TRBV5-1 and TRBJ2-6, the complete variable domain reads KAGVTQTPRYLIKTRGQQVTLSCSPISGHRSVSWYQQTPGQGLQFLFEYFSETQRNKGNFPGRFSGRQFSNSRSEMNVSTLELGDSALYLCASSFDGQAGANVLTFGAGSRLTVL.

This clonotype was picked up many times. The chain employs TRBV12-3 or TRBV12-4 and TRBJ1-1; D uncertain. The CDR3 spans 13 residues. V lost 3 bases and J lost 8, with 13 bases in between. In DNA, the CDR3 is TGTGCCAGCAGTTTCATGTCCACTGGAGAAGCTTTCTTT. Protein product: CASSFMSTGEAFF.

This clonotype was recorded many times. J is TRBJ1-1 and V is TRBV7-2; possible D gene TRBD1, 6 bases. Germline V gene sequence: CDR1 SGHTA, CDR2 FQGNSA. Trimming left V 2 bases short and J 7 bases short, with 11 bases between. CDR3 length: 13 amino acids. The DNA of the CDR3 is TGTGCCAGCAGCTTAAGACAGGACCTTGAAGCTTTCTTT. Translation: CASSLRQDLEAFF.

Many counts were recorded for this clonotype. With a much larger clone just one base away, this may be a read error. V usage is TRBV6-2 or TRBV6-3 and J usage is TRBJ2-2, with TRBD2 identical over 10 bases. Germline V gene lookup returns CDR1 MNHEY and CDR2 SVGEGT. CDR3 length: 17 amino acids. V gave up 7 bases and J gave up 4 bases; unmatched junction bases: 12. The CDR3 loop reads CASIKPGTSACTGELFF. CDR3 nucleotide sequence: TGTGCCAGCATTAAACCCGGGACTAGCGCCTGCACCGGGGAGCTGTTTTTT.

The chain recombines TRBV12-5 with TRBJ1-1; TRBD1 aligns across 10 bases. CDR3 length: 16 residues. J gave up 4 bases and V 0 bases, and 5 bases lay outside the gene matches. Per the germline V gene, CDR1 is LGHNT and CDR2 is FRNRAP. The CDR3 sequence: CASGLVLDRGSTEAFF. CDR3 nucleotides: TGTGCTAGTGGTTTGGTTTTGGACAGGGGGAGCACTGAAGCTTTCTTT.

The V and J genes are TRBV5-1 and TRBJ1-6; D may be TRBD1 (5 bases). CDR3 length: 18 amino acids. The ends were cut back, 4 bases at V and 0 bases at J, with 17 bases in the middle. Per germline, CDR1 SGHRS and CDR2 YFSETQ. The CDR3 DNA follows: TGCGCCAGCAGCGGACGGGACTTCCAAAGCTCCTATAATTCACCCCTCCACTTT. Its protein is CASSGRDFQSSYNSPLHF.

This clonotype turned up a few times. This chain uses TRBV28 with TRBJ1-1, with 7 nucleotides matching TRBD1. Germline assignment: CDR1 MDHEN and CDR2 SYDVKM. CDR3 length: 17 residues. Trimming took 7 bases from V and 4 from J; bases not matched to a gene: 18. CDR3 loop: CASTLFDRVRMSTEAFF. The CDR3 DNA is TGTGCCAGCACCCTCTTCGACAGGGTGCGGATGAGCACTGAAGCTTTCTTT.

This clonotype came up many times. This chain joins TRBV12-3 or TRBV12-4 and TRBJ2-2; the match to TRBD1 covers 9 bases. The CDR3 totals 19 residues. The trim removed 3 bases at V and 3 bases at J, leaving 14 bases unmatched. The CDR3 DNA sequence: TGTGCCAGCAGTTTCACAGGGGGCGCAGTCAAAAAATACACCGGGGAGCTGTTTTTT. This encodes CASSFTGGAVKKYTGELFF.

Ten or more counts support this clonotype. This sequence joins TRBV11-2 and TRBJ2-7; either TRBD1 or TRBD2 may supply D (6 bases each). CDR3 size: 14 residues. Per the germline V gene, CDR1 is SGHAT and CDR2 is FQNNGV. Trimming left V 1 base short and J 3 bases short, with 10 bases between. The CDR3 DNA sequence: TGTGCCAGCAGCTTAGTACAGGGACTCTACGAGCAGTACTTC. Translation: CASSLVQGLYEQYF.

This clonotype has a count of ten or more. The chain has TRBV6-1 and TRBJ1-6, with 9 bases identical to TRBD1. Germline V gene sequence: CDR1 MNHNS, CDR2 SASEGT. This CDR3 comprises 16 residues. The trim removed 3 bases at V and 13 bases at J, leaving 13 bases unmatched. DNA of the CDR3: TGTGCCAGCAGTGAGAACCCGGGACAGGGAGGCTTGCCCCTCCACTTT. It yields the protein CASSENPGQGGLPLHF.

This clonotype was counted at least ten times. The chain carries TRBV2 and TRBJ1-2; D might be TRBD1 (6 bases). The CDR3 totals 15 residues. The germline V gene encodes CDR1 SNHLY and CDR2 FYNNEI. Between the trimmed V and J ends, which lost 7 bases and 0 bases, there was a span of 15 bases. Written as DNA, the CDR3 is TGTGCCAGCACCCAGTTGGGGGCCGCTAACTATGGCTACACCTTC. Its translation is CASTQLGAANYGYTF.

This clonotype was seen a handful of times. V usage is TRBV7-9 and J usage is TRBJ2-3; D unclear. Trimming took 1 base from V and 4 from J, leaving 6 bases between them. CDR1 and CDR2 (germline): SEHNR, FQNEAQ (reference sequence). The CDR3 has 13 amino acids. CDR3 loop: CASSLVVSDTQYF. CDR3 nucleotides: TGTGCCAGCAGCTTAGTAGTGTCAGATACGCAGTATTTT.

This clonotype was counted many times. This CDR3 is CASSLGVADTGELFF. DNA of the CDR3: TGTGCCAGCAGCTTAGGCGTAGCTGACACCGGGGAGCTGTTTTTT. This chain links TRBV7-9 with TRBJ2-2; D uncertain. Trimming took off 1 base at V and 3 bases at J, with 9 bases between the two ends. Looked up from germline, CDR1 is SEHNR and CDR2 is FQNEAQ (reference sequence). This CDR3 is 15 amino acids long.

This clonotype was seen many times. This chain's CDR3 is CASSGGFRTEETQYF. CDR3 DNA: TGTGCCAGCAGCGGAGGCTTTAGGACAGAAGAGACCCAGTACTTC. This sequence joins TRBV9 and TRBJ2-5, with D perhaps TRBD1 (6 bases). The CDR3 runs to 15 residues. Germline V gene sequence: CDR1 SGDLS, CDR2 YYNGEE. Trimming removed 3 bases at V and 3 bases at J, with 15 bases between.

This clonotype was seen many times. The V gene is TRBV20-1, the J gene TRBJ1-6; TRBD1 matches 9 bases. V was pared by 6 bases and J by 5 bases, with 2 bases of the junction left unmatched. Germline CDR1 and CDR2: DFQATT and SNEGSKA (reference sequence). This CDR3 spans 13 amino acids. The CDR3 is CSANRGHNSPLHF. For the CDR3, the DNA is TGCAGTGCCAACAGGGGGCATAATTCACCCCTCCACTTT.

The CDR3 DNA reads TGTGCCAGCAGTGCGACAGTCTCAATGTACAACGAGCAGTACTTC. Translated, it gives CASSATVSMYNEQYF. The genes are TRBV12-3 or TRBV12-4 and TRBJ2-7, with D possibly being TRBD1 (5 bases). V gave up 5 bases and J gave up 5 bases, with 19 bases separating them. The CDR3 loop spans 15 amino acids.

The gene calls are TRBV6-5 and TRBJ2-5; TRBD1 matches 11 bases. Germline-derived CDR1 and CDR2 are MNHEY and SVGAGI. The CDR3 is made up of 17 amino acids. V was clipped by 0 bases and J by 5 bases; unmatched bases: 8. CDR3 loop: CASSYSSDRGRWETQYF. CDR3 sequence (DNA): TGTGCCAGCAGTTACTCCTCGGACAGGGGGCGATGGGAGACCCAGTACTTC.

This clonotype was seen many times. V gene TRBV30 combines with J gene TRBJ1-2; a weak D match, TRBD1 (5 bases). Looked up from germline, CDR1 is GTSNPN and CDR2 is SVGIG (reference sequence). The CDR3 extends over 12 amino acids. V shed 5 bases and J shed 5 bases, with 12 bases lying between them. The CDR3 protein is CAWEPGNYGYTF. In DNA form, the CDR3 reads TGTGCCTGGGAACCAGGGAATTATGGCTACACCTTC.

At least ten counts were recorded for this clonotype. The V and J genes are TRBV6-2 or TRBV6-3 and TRBJ2-7; D not resolved. Trimming removed 4 bases from V and 7 bases from J, with 8 bases in between. The CDR3 extends over 11 amino acids. CDR1 is MNHEY and CDR2 is SVGEGT in the germline V gene. DNA of the CDR3: TGTGCCAGCAGTTTACCCAAAGAGCAGTACTTC. Translating it yields CASSLPKEQYF.